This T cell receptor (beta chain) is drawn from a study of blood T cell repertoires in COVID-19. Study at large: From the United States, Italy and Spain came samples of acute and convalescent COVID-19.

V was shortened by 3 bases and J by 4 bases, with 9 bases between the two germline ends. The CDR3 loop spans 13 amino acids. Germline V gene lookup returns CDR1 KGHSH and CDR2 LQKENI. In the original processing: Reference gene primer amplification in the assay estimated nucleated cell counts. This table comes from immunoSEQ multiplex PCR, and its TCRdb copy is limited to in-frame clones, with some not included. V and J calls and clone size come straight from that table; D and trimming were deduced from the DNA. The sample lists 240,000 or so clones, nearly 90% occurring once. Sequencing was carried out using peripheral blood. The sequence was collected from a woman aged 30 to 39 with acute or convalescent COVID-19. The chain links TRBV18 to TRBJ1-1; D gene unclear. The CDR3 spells CASSPRGATEAFF. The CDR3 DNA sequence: TGTGCCAGCTCACCCCGGGGTGCCACTGAAGCTTTCTTT.